The text below deals with one TCR beta chain. These data originate in a study of blood T cell repertoires in COVID-19. Study details: Acute and convalescent COVID-19 specimens originated in the United States, Italy and Spain.

How the authors handled the data: For nucleated cells, counts were estimated from reference gene primer amplification. Here immunoSEQ multiplex PCR was the method, and the copy in TCRdb shows in-frame clones only, minus some. V and J calls and clone size are as listed in that table; D and trimming were resolved from the DNA. The top ten hold 8.8% of the sample, which has about 49,000 clones, 68% seen once. The CDR3 extends over 14 amino acids. Germline CDR1 GTSNPN, CDR2 SVGIG (reference sequence). With 4 bases removed from V and 2 bases from J, the gap between germline ends came to 15 bases. This receptor was obtained from a woman aged 65 to 85 with acute or convalescent COVID-19. Sequenced material: peripheral blood. The chain joins TRBV30 to TRBJ2-7, with D possibly being TRBD2 (6 bases). The CDR3 DNA sequence: TGTGCCTGGACTGGAGGGACGGCAACCTACGAGCAGTACTTC. Translating gives CAWTGGTATYEQYF.